This section outlines one T cell receptor (beta chain) sequence together with its context. These data originate in a study of blood T cell repertoires in COVID-19. About the study: The analysed material was cDNA or gDNA that came from T cells, B-cell-depleted T cells, or PBMCs.

Repertoires were generated with immunoSEQ multiplex PCR, while TCRdb's copy carries only in-frame clones and drops some. The repertoire holds over 250,000 clones, 88% seen once, with 2% to 2.5% in the top ten. Looked up from germline, CDR1 is MNHEY and CDR2 is SVGAGI. The ends lost 8 bases at V and 3 bases at J; junction bases unmatched: 8. This CDR3 has 14 residues. The chain is built from TRBV6-5 and TRBJ1-2, with TRBD1 matching 8 bases. Sequencing was done on a sample of PBMCs or T cells enriched from blood (not recorded which). The TCR originated in a woman aged 55-69 years in a cohort exposed to, infected with or recovered from COVID-19 (not recorded which). This chain's CDR3 is CASGNRGLYYGYTF. The CDR3 bases are TGTGCCAGCGGAAACAGGGGGTTATACTATGGCTACACCTTC.